Below are 20 T cell receptor beta chains sequenced from a single sample in a study of shared clonotypes between healthy human individuals. Naive CD8 cells comprised CD45RO-negative, CCR7-positively selected cells, excluding terminally differentiated effector memory CD45RA+ cells. The method was immunoSEQ multiplex PCR; TCRdb's version includes in-frame clones alone and lacks a portion of them. The top ten hold roughly 1% of the sample, which has some 2,000,000 clones, approximately 95% seen once. The sample taken for sequencing was naive CD8+ T cells sorted from blood. The receptors here all came from a man younger than 35 in good health.

The V call is TRBV27, the J call TRBJ2-7; 10 positions agree with TRBD1. The length of the CDR3 is 14 residues. The V and J ends lost 6 bases and 2 bases, in that order; junction bases with no gene match: 4. CDR1 is MNHEY, CDR2 SMNVEV, per germline (reference sequence). The CDR3 sequence is CASRPGTGAYEQYF. The DNA of the CDR3 is TGTGCCAGCAGACCCGGGACAGGGGCCTACGAGCAGTACTTC.

This chain links TRBV7-9 with TRBJ2-7; D possibly uses TRBD1 or TRBD2 (6 bases each). Germline CDR1 is SEHNR and CDR2 is FQNEAQ (reference sequence). Trimming stripped 4 bases from V and 5 bases from J, with 15 bases between. The CDR3 spans 14 residues. In DNA form, the CDR3 reads TGTGCCAGCAGCTCGATACAGGGACTCCACGAGCAGTACTTC. It codes for CASSSIQGLHEQYF.

The chain is built from TRBV19 and TRBJ2-6; 7 bases align to TRBD1. CDR3 length: 18 residues. V shed 5 bases, J shed 0 bases, and the junction held 10 bases outside the gene matches. CDR1 and CDR2 from the germline V gene are LNHDA and SQIVND (reference sequence). The CDR3, as DNA: TGTGCCAGTAGTTTACCGACAGGGTGGGGCTCTGGGGCCAACGTCCTGACTTTC. As protein: CASSLPTGWGSGANVLTF.

The V call is TRBV7-8, the J call TRBJ1-5; a possible D gene is TRBD1 (6 bases). Germline assignment: CDR1 SGHVS and CDR2 FQNEAQ. The germline V and J ends were trimmed by 2 bases and 1 base, with 12 bases remaining between them. The CDR3 spans 16 residues. Here the CDR3 reads CASSLLGGKSNQPQHF. CDR3 in DNA: TGTGCCAGCAGCTTATTAGGGGGAAAGAGCAATCAGCCCCAGCATTTT. The whole variable domain, filled in from reference TRBV7-8 and TRBJ1-5, reads GAGVSQSPRYKVAKRGQDVALRCDPISGHVSLFWYQQALGQGPEFLTYFQNEAQLDKSGLPSDRFFAERPEGSVSTLKIQRTQQEDSAVYLCASSLLGGKSNQPQHFGDGTRLSIL.

The chain employs TRBV7-9 and TRBJ1-1, with 9 bases lining up with TRBD1. The germline gives CDR1 SEHNR, CDR2 FQNEAQ (reference sequence). J gave up 7 bases and V 0 bases, and 3 bases lay outside the gene matches. The CDR3 loop spans 14 amino acids. CDR3: CASSLADRGGEAFF. Written as DNA, the CDR3 is TGTGCCAGCAGCTTAGCGGACAGGGGCGGTGAAGCTTTCTTT.

The J gene is TRBJ2-1, the V gene TRBV7-9; D remains ambiguous. The germline CDR1 and CDR2 sequences are SEHNR and FQNEAQ (reference sequence). Trimming removed 3 bases at V and 4 bases at J, with 13 bases between. The CDR3 extends over 15 amino acids. CDR3 sequence reads: CASSFPDGVYNEQFF. The CDR3, as DNA: TGTGCCAGCAGCTTCCCTGACGGAGTTTACAATGAGCAGTTCTTC.

Comments on this clone: Other DNA variants within this sample encode the same CDR3. The rearrangement links TRBV27 to TRBJ2-1; TRBD1 agrees at 8 bases. The V gene's germline CDR1 is MNHEY and CDR2 SMNVEV (reference sequence). CDR3 length: 15 amino acids. The trim removed 6 bases at V and 1 base at J, leaving 5 bases unmatched. CDR3 sequence (DNA): TGTGCCAGCAGCCCCGGACAGGGATCCTACAATGAGCAGTTCTTC. Its translation is CASSPGQGSYNEQFF.

V and J are TRBV5-6 and TRBJ1-2; no firm D call. Germline V gene sequence: CDR1 SGHDT, CDR2 YYEEEE. CDR3 length: 12 residues. V was clipped by 5 bases and J by 2 bases, with 7 bases between them. CDR3 region: CASRYLNYGYTF. The CDR3 DNA reads as TGTGCCAGCAGATACCTGAACTATGGCTACACCTTC.

This chain uses TRBV4-2 with TRBJ2-5; 13 bases match TRBD2. The ends lost 1 base at V and 2 bases at J; junction bases unmatched: 4. Germline loops: CDR1 LGHNA, CDR2 YNFKEQ. The CDR3 covers 17 residues. As DNA, the CDR3 is TGTGCCAGCAGCCAAGCAACTAGCGGGGGGGTTCAAGAGACCCAGTACTTC. Amino acids: CASSQATSGGVQETQYF.

The chain is built from TRBV4-3 and TRBJ2-2, with TRBD2 as a possible D gene (5 bases). The germline CDR1 and CDR2 sequences are LGHNA and YSLEER. Trimming cost V 1 base and J 6 bases, with 6 bases left between them. This CDR3 spans 13 amino acids. In DNA, the CDR3 is TGCGCCAGCAGCCAAGTGGGAGCCGGGGAGCTGTTTTTT. Translating gives CASSQVGAGELFF.

The rearrangement links TRBV5-4 to TRBJ2-3; TRBD2 aligns across 9 bases. The junction had 5 bases not matched to a gene; V was cut back by 4 bases and J by 2 bases. Germline CDR1 reads SGHNT; CDR2 reads YYREEE (reference sequence). The CDR3 totals 15 residues. CDR3 coding DNA: TGTGCCAGCAGCCATAGCGGGGGCCACACAGATACGCAGTATTTT. Residues: CASSHSGGHTDTQYF.

The DNA of the CDR3 is TGCGCCAGCAGCCAAGAGTCATCGGCTAGCGGGGGTGCAGATACGCAGTATTTT. It is translated as CASSQESSASGGADTQYF. The rearrangement links TRBV4-1 to TRBJ2-3; TRBD2 matches at 10 bases. CDR1 and CDR2 from the germline V gene are MGHRA and YSYEKL. CDR3 size: 18 residues. The trim removed 0 bases at V and 4 bases at J, leaving 10 bases unmatched.

The genes are TRBV2 and TRBJ2-1; 12 bases match TRBD2. Trimming removed 0 bases from V and 7 bases from J; junction bases left unmatched: 4. There are 16 residues in the CDR3. Germline CDR1 is SNHLY and CDR2 is FYNNEI. The CDR3 region has the DNA TGTGCCAGCAGTGAAGCGGCTAGCGGGGGGGAAAATGAGCAGTTCTTC. Protein sequence: CASSEAASGGENEQFF.

This clone was detected once. V gene TRBV27 combines with J gene TRBJ2-3; the D is unclear. Trimming left V 5 bases short and J 8 bases short, with 17 bases between. This CDR3 has 14 residues. In germline, CDR1 is MNHEY, CDR2 SMNVEV (reference sequence). The CDR3 sequence is CASSPIPSDGTQYF. As DNA, the CDR3 is TGTGCCAGCAGTCCGATCCCCAGTGATGGTACGCAGTATTTT.

This clone occurred once. This chain connects TRBV28 to TRBJ2-7; 7 positions match TRBD1. This CDR3 region has 14 residues. V was clipped by 7 bases and J by 3 bases; unmatched bases: 9. Germline V CDR1 and CDR2: MDHEN, SYDVKM. The CDR3: CASTGTAVNYEQYF. In DNA form, the CDR3 reads TGTGCCAGCACAGGGACAGCGGTGAACTACGAGCAGTACTTC.

The V call is TRBV5-6, the J call TRBJ2-1, with a tentative D call TRBD2 (7 bases). The ends were cut back, 3 bases at V and 15 bases at J, with 16 bases in the middle. Germline V gene data show CDR1 as SGHDT and CDR2 as YYEEEE. The length of the CDR3 is 12 residues. The CDR3 region has the DNA TGTGCCAGCAGCTGGGGGGGCCAACTGTGGTTCTTC. Translation: CASSWGGQLWFF.

This chain links TRBV29-1 with TRBJ1-1, with 7 bases that match TRBD1. The CDR3 has 16 amino acids. From germline, CDR1 is SQVTM and CDR2 ANQGSEA. The J segment lost 0 bases and the V segment lost 4 bases, leaving 11 bases of the junction unmatched. The CDR3 sequence is CSVGGLGTALNTEAFF. The CDR3 bases are TGCAGCGTTGGGGGCCTCGGGACAGCCTTGAACACTGAAGCTTTCTTT.

The chain links TRBV19 to TRBJ2-1; TRBD2 matches 11 bases. The CDR3 length is 15 residues. V trimming: 3 bases; J trimming: 5 bases; junction bases outside the gene matches: 3. Germline V CDR1 and CDR2: LNHDA, SQIVND (reference sequence). CDR3 loop: CASSIGTSGNNEQFF. CDR3 nucleotides: TGTGCCAGTAGTATTGGGACTAGCGGAAACAATGAGCAGTTCTTC. The full variable domain, its missing parts supplied by reference TRBV19 and TRBJ2-1, is DGGITQSPKYLFRKEGQNVTLSCEQNLNHDAMYWYRQDPGQGLRLIYYSQIVNDFQKGDIAEGYSVSREKKESFPLTVTSAQKNPTAFYLCASSIGTSGNNEQFFGPGTRLTVL.

The chain has TRBV10-1 and TRBJ2-7; 8 nucleotides line up with TRBD2. Germline V gives CDR1 WNHNN, CDR2 SYGVQD (reference sequence). With 0 bases clipped from V and 5 bases from J, the junction kept 6 bases outside the gene matches. The CDR3 length is 15 residues. CDR3 in amino acids: CASSESGLASNEQYF. As DNA, the CDR3 is TGCGCCAGCAGTGAGTCCGGACTAGCTAGTAACGAGCAGTACTTC.

About this clone itself: Different DNA sequences within this sample yield the same CDR3. V gene TRBV4-3 combines with J gene TRBJ2-7; 9 nucleotides align to TRBD2. Germline lookup yields CDR1 LGHNA and CDR2 YSLEER. The CDR3 consists of 16 residues. With 0 bases clipped from V and 1 base from J, the junction kept 4 bases outside the gene matches. The CDR3 DNA is TGCGCCAGCAGCCAAGATCGAGCGGGAGGATCCTACGAGCAGTACTTC. Translated: CASSQDRAGGSYEQYF.